This T cell receptor (beta chain) came from a study of T-cell reconstitution after alpha-beta-depleted transplantation in children (dated by TCRdb to 2015 to 2016). For the wider study: Using TCR repertoire profiling, the study quantitatively followed how T-cell immune reconstitution unfolded in children after TCRalphabeta/CD19-depleted allogeneic hematopoietic cell transplantation. Summary of the overall study and its limitations: In some patients, the high TCRbeta diversity seen at day 60 was put down to recipient T cells and intrathymic progenitors that had survived conditioning. The apparently early alphabetaT-cell count recovery about two months after transplant was reportedly dependent on only several hundred rapidly expanded clones derived from non-depleted graft cells. The frequencies of hyperexpanded clones fell over the following months, and after one year, T-cell counts and TCRbeta diversity were mostly attributed to newly produced T cells.

The CDR1 and CDR2 encoded by the germline V gene (reference sequence) are SGHAT and FQDESV. A distance of 6 bases separates the germline ends of V and J, which lose 5 bases and 2 bases respectively. Its CDR3 holds 13 amino acids, cysteine through phenylalanine. CDR3 DNA is the only sequence kept; it has 39 bases, read in frame from the first base. This clonotype occurred once. Its antigen specificity is not known. No much larger clone is present one base from it, and per-base qualities are unavailable. A lone read offers only weak evidence. Receptor libraries were prepared by PCR. TCRdb shows the sequencer as Illumina HiSeq 2500. Molecular barcoding was employed in the preparation of TCR libraries, with unique molecular identifiers being used to normalize TCRbeta repertoire quantification. TCRdb trimmed the raw reads at Q25, called clones with MiXCR and kept productive beta chains. Entries are consolidated by CDR3 protein sequence, retaining the most common genes and DNA. Recorded for this sample are around 580,000 distinct CDR3 sequences; around 23% of them occurred a single time. The ten largest clones capture 13% to 15% of the sample.

The treatment or condition label for this specimen denotes: allogeneic hematopoietic cell transplantation with graft depleted of TCRalphabeta T cells and CD19 B cells. The children who served as transplant recipients had been given grafts of TCRalphabeta/CD19-depleted allogeneic hematopoietic cells. Sequencing used PBMCs, mostly from graft donor cells, obtained 360 days after TCRalphabeta/CD19-depleted stem cell transplant. This sequence uses TRBV11-1 and TRBJ2-2; the D segment cannot be called with confidence. The receptor was derived from a boy less than two years old who had a stem cell transplant for acute myeloid leukemia, so the T cells may come from the graft donor. The DNA sequence is given as TGTGCCAGCAGCAATGCCAACACCGGGGAGCTGTTTTTT. This yields the protein CASSNANTGELFF.